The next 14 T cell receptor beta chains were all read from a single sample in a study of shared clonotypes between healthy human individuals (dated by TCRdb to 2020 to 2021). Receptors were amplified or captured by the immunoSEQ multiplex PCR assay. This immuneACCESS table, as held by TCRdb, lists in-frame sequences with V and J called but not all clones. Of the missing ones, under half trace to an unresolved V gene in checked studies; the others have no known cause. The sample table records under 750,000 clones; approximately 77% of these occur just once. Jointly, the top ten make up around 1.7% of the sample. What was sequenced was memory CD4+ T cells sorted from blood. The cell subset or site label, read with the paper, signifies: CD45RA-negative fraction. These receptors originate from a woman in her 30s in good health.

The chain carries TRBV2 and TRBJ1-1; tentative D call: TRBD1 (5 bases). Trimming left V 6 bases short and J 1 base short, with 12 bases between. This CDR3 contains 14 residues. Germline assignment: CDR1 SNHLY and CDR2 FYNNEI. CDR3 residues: CASRNGGTNTEAFF. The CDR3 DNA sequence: TGTGCCAGCAGAAACGGAGGGACGAACACTGAAGCTTTCTTT.

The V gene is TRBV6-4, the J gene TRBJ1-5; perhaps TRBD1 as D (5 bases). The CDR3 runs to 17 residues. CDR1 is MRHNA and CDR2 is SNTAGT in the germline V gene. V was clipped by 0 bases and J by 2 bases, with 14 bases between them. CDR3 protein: CASSDSIRGYGNQPQHF. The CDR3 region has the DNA TGTGCCAGCAGTGACTCGATACGGGGGTACGGCAATCAGCCCCAGCATTTT.

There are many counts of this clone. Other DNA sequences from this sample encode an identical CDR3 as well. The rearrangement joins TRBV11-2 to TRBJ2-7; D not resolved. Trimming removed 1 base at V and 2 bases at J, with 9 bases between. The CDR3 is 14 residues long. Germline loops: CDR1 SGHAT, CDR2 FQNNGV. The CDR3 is CASSLVFGPYEQYF. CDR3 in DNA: TGTGCCAGCAGCTTAGTTTTTGGTCCCTACGAGCAGTACTTC.

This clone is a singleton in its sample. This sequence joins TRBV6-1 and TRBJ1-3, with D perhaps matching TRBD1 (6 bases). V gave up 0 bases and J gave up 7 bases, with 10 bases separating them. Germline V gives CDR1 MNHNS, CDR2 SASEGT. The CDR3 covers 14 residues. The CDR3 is CASSEAGQWNTIYF. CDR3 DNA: TGTGCCAGCAGTGAAGCGGGACAATGGAACACCATATATTTT.

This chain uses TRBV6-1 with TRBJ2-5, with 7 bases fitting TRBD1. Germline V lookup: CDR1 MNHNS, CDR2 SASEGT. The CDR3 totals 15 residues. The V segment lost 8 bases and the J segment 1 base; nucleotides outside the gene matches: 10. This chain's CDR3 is CASLPGAGGQETQYF. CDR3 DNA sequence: TGTGCCAGCCTCCCTGGGGCAGGGGGCCAAGAGACCCAGTACTTC.

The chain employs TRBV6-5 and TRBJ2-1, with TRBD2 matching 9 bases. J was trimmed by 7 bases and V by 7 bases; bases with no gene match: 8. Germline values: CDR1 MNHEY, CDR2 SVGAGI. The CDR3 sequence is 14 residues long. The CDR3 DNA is TGTGCCAGCAATTGGCGGGAGGGCCATAATGAGCAGTTCTTC. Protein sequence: CASNWREGHNEQFF.

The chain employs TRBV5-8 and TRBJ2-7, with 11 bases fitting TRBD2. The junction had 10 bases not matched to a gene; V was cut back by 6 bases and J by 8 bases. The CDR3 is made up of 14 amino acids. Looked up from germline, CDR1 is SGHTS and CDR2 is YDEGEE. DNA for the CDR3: TGTGCCAGCATCTGGACTAGCGGGTTGACGAAGCAGTACTTC. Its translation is CASIWTSGLTKQYF.

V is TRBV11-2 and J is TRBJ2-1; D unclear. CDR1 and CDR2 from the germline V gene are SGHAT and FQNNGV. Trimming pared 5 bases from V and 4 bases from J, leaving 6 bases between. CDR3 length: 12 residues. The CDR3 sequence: CASSPSYNEQFF. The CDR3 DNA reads TGTGCCAGCAGCCCATCATACAATGAGCAGTTCTTC. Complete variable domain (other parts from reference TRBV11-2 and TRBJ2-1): EAGVAQSPRYKIIEKRQSVAFWCNPISGHATLYWYQQILGQGPKLLIQFQNNGVVDDSQLPKDRFSAERLKGVDSTLKIQPAKLEDSAVYLCASSPSYNEQFFGPGTRLTVL.

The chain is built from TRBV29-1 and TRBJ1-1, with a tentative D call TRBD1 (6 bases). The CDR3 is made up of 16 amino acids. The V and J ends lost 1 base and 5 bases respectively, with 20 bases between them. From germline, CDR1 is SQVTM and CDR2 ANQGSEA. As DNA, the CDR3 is TGCAGCGTTGAAGGAGGGAGCGGGGGCGCGTTTACTGAAGCTTTCTTT. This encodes CSVEGGSGGAFTEAFF. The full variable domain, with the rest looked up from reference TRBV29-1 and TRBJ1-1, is SAVISQKPSRDICQRGTSLTIQCQVDSQVTMMFWYRQQPGQSLTLIATANQGSEATYESGFVIDKFPISRPNLTFSTLTVSNMSPEDSSIYLCSVEGGSGGAFTEAFFGQGTRLTVV.

The CDR3 sequence is CASSPRRDRAYEQYF. The CDR3 DNA reads TGTGCCAGCAGCCCCCGCCGGGACAGGGCTTACGAGCAGTACTTC. The rearrangement uses TRBV7-8 and TRBJ2-7, with 9 bases identical to TRBD1. The V segment lost 5 bases and the J segment 4 bases; nucleotides outside the gene matches: 9. The germline V gene has CDR1 SGHVS and CDR2 FQNEAQ. The CDR3 extends over 15 amino acids.

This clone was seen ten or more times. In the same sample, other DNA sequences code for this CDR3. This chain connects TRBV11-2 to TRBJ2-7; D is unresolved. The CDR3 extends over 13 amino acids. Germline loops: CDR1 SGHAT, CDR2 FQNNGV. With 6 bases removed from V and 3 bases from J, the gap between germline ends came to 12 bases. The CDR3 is CASSLGNNYEQYF. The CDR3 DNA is TGTGCCAGCAGTCTAGGGAATAACTACGAGCAGTACTTC. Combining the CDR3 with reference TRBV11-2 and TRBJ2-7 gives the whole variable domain EAGVAQSPRYKIIEKRQSVAFWCNPISGHATLYWYQQILGQGPKLLIQFQNNGVVDDSQLPKDRFSAERLKGVDSTLKIQPAKLEDSAVYLCASSLGNNYEQYFGPGTRLTVT.

The CDR3 reads CASGIAGVTGELFF. In nucleotides, the CDR3 is TGTGCCAGCGGTATAGCGGGAGTTACCGGGGAGCTGTTTTTT. V gene TRBV19 combines with J gene TRBJ2-2; 9 nucleotides align to TRBD2. V shed 9 bases, J shed 5 bases, and the junction held 7 bases outside the gene matches. This CDR3 comprises 14 residues. Germline loops: CDR1 LNHDA, CDR2 SQIVND (reference sequence).

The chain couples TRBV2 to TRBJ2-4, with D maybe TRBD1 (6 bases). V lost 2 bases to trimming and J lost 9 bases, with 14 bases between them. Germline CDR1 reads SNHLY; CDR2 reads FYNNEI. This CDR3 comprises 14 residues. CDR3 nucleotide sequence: TGTGCCAGCAGTGAACGGCAGCAGGGGTTCATTCAGTACTTC. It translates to CASSERQQGFIQYF.

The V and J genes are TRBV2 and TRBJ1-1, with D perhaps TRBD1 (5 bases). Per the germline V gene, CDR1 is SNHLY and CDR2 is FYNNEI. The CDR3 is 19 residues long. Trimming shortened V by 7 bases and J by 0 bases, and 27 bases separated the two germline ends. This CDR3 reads CASITPKGRAGLVNTEAFF. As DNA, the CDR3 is TGTGCCAGCATTACTCCCAAGGGGCGTGCAGGCCTGGTGAACACTGAAGCTTTCTTT.